The 13 T cell receptor beta chains below were found in one sample sequenced in a study of technical replicates of blood from a handful of donors. Clones were sequenced by immunoSEQ multiplex PCR, and TCRdb holds only the in-frame ones, with some missing. The data show more than 65,000 clones, over 75% seen once. Material for sequencing was T cells isolated from PBMCs. All receptors derive from a human donor in good health.

The chain joins TRBV9 to TRBJ1-3; D is undetermined. The CDR3 spans 11 residues. V lost 4 bases and J 4 bases, leaving 3 bases between the germline ends. Germline V gives CDR1 SGDLS, CDR2 YYNGEE. The CDR3 protein is CASSQGNTIYF. CDR3 in DNA: TGTGCCAGCAGCCAGGGAAACACCATATATTTT.

The chain has TRBV29-1 and TRBJ2-3; no firm D call. The V gene's germline CDR1 is SQVTM and CDR2 ANQGSEA. The CDR3 covers 13 residues. V was shortened by 3 bases and J by 1 base, with 8 bases between the two germline ends. The DNA of the CDR3 is TGCAGCGTTGACAGGTCTGGCACAGATACGCAGTATTTT. It encodes CSVDRSGTDTQYF.

The rearrangement uses TRBV27 and TRBJ2-7; 7 bases align to TRBD2. CDR1 and CDR2 (germline): MNHEY, SMNVEV (reference sequence). The ends lost 8 bases at V and 2 bases at J; junction bases unmatched: 6. CDR3 length: 13 amino acids. The CDR3 is CASHGLAAYEQYF. CDR3 coding DNA: TGTGCCAGCCACGGTCTAGCGGCCTACGAGCAGTACTTC.

The chain combines TRBV6-5 with TRBJ1-3; unclear D gene. Germline CDR1 is MNHEY and CDR2 is SVGAGI. This CDR3 is built from 13 residues. V was trimmed by 4 bases and J by 0 bases, leaving 4 bases between them. The CDR3 region has the DNA TGTGCCAGCAGTTCCCTCTCTGGAAACACCATATATTTT. Protein product: CASSSLSGNTIYF.

In this sample, this clone turned up once. This chain links TRBV4-1 with TRBJ1-1, with D unresolved. The length of the CDR3 is 13 residues. Germline CDR1 MGHRA, CDR2 YSYEKL. V was trimmed by 0 bases and J by 3 bases, leaving 5 bases between them. The CDR3 nucleotides read TGCGCCAGCAGCCAAGATCCCGACACTGAAGCTTTCTTT. This encodes CASSQDPDTEAFF.

This rearrangement joins TRBV10-2 to TRBJ2-1, with TRBD2 as a possible D gene (6 bases). CDR1 is WSHSY and CDR2 is SAAADI in the germline V gene. Trimming pared 4 bases from V and 1 base from J, leaving 14 bases between. The CDR3 is 16 residues long. This chain's CDR3 is CASSGWEVRSYNEQFF. In DNA, the CDR3 is TGCGCCAGCAGTGGGTGGGAGGTGAGGTCCTACAATGAGCAGTTCTTC.

This chain links TRBV15 with TRBJ1-1; TRBD1 is a possible D gene (5 bases). CDR3 size: 14 residues. With 0 bases removed from V and 3 bases from J, the gap between germline ends came to 8 bases. Germline V gene data show CDR1 as LNHNV and CDR2 as YYDKDF (reference sequence). The CDR3 DNA is TGTGCCACCAGCAGAGAACTGGGGCACACTGAAGCTTTCTTT. Its protein product is CATSRELGHTEAFF.

V and J are TRBV27 and TRBJ1-4; 9 bases map to TRBD1. This CDR3 is 14 amino acids long. Germline CDR1 is MNHEY and CDR2 is SMNVEV (reference sequence). After removal of 5 bases from V and 6 bases from J, the junction contained 4 bases not matched to a gene. The CDR3 is CASSRDRGDEKLFF. The CDR3 DNA follows: TGTGCCAGCAGTAGAGACAGGGGGGATGAAAAACTGTTTTTT.

This rearrangement joins TRBV5-4 to TRBJ2-7, with TRBD1 matching 9 bases. J was trimmed by 2 bases and V by 0 bases; bases with no gene match: 0. This CDR3 is built from 14 residues. CDR1 is SGHNT, CDR2 YYREEE, per germline (reference sequence). The CDR3 DNA reads TGTGCCAGCAGCTTGGGGACAGGGGCCTACGAGCAGTACTTC. This gives the protein CASSLGTGAYEQYF.

The chain carries TRBV4-1 and TRBJ2-3; TRBD2 might be the D (5 bases). Germline CDR1 MGHRA, CDR2 YSYEKL. Trimming cost V 1 base and J 1 base, with 6 bases left between them. The length of the CDR3 is 14 residues. The CDR3 loop reads CASSQVEGTDTQYF. The CDR3 DNA reads as TGCGCCAGCAGCCAAGTGGAGGGCACAGATACGCAGTATTTT.

On this clone: Other DNA sequences in this sample translate to the same CDR3. J is TRBJ1-1 and V is TRBV6-5; D gene unclear. The V gene lost 2 bases and the J gene lost 2 bases, with 6 bases spanning the gap. The CDR3 covers 13 residues. The germline V gene encodes CDR1 MNHEY and CDR2 SVGAGI. CDR3 residues: CASSYGRNTEAFF. The CDR3 DNA follows: TGTGCCAGCAGTTACGGCAGAAACACTGAAGCTTTCTTT.

The gene calls are TRBV19 and TRBJ1-2; maybe TRBD1 (6 bases). V shed 3 bases and J shed 6 bases, with 11 bases lying between them. Germline V gives CDR1 LNHDA, CDR2 SQIVND (reference sequence). This CDR3 has 13 amino acids. CDR3 sequence reads: CASSMRTANGYTF. The CDR3 DNA follows: TGTGCCAGTAGTATGAGGACAGCCAATGGCTACACCTTC.

The rearrangement links TRBV6-1 to TRBJ2-7; TRBD1 agrees at 9 bases. The trim removed 7 bases at V and 4 bases at J, leaving 8 bases unmatched. The CDR3 extends over 14 amino acids. Germline V lookup: CDR1 MNHNS, CDR2 SASEGT. CDR3 nucleotides: TGTGCCAGCACCCCGTCCGGGACAGGGTACGAGCAGTACTTC. It specifies CASTPSGTGYEQYF.